The clone carrying this T cell receptor (beta chain) was seen repeatedly, ten times or more. A TCRbeta library incorporating unique molecular identifiers was prepared. TCRdb independently ran MiXCR on the PCR reads; one entry per CDR3 protein. The data contain around 410,000 distinct CDR3 sequences, roughly 11% of them singletons. This sample was taken from a study of T-cell reconstitution after alpha-beta-depleted transplantation in children. With 6 bases removed from V and 0 bases from J, the gap between germline ends came to 12 bases. This CDR3 has 14 residues. CDR1 MNHEY and CDR2 SVGEGT come from the germline V gene.

This clonotype was obtained from a human donor who donated a stem cell graft to a child with acute myeloid leukemia. Sequencing was performed on PBMCs from the stem cell graft donor, taken from the stem cell graft. V and J are TRBV6-2 or TRBV6-3 and TRBJ2-7, with D possibly being TRBD1 (5 bases). CDR3 amino acids: CASRTWTNSYEQYF. The CDR3, as DNA: TGTGCCAGCAGGACCTGGACAAACTCCTACGAGCAGTACTTC.